Listed here is a single TCR beta chain. Sequencing used immunoSEQ multiplex PCR; TCRdb keeps in-frame clones, though not all of them. The sample holds 190,000 or so clones, less than 85% seen once. This specimen comes from a study of blood T cell repertoires in COVID-19. This CDR3 comprises 15 residues. V lost 6 bases and J 0 bases, leaving 15 bases between the germline ends. Germline V gene data show CDR1 as SEHNR and CDR2 as FQNEAQ (reference sequence). J is TRBJ2-7 and V is TRBV7-9; D unclear. The receptor comes from a man over 45 who had recovered from COVID-19. Sample: peripheral blood. The DNA of the CDR3 is TGTGCCAGCAGACCCCTCGCAGGCAGCTCCTACGAGCAGTACTTC. It is translated as CASRPLAGSSYEQYF.